These 12 T cell receptor beta chains were all obtained from the same sample, sequenced in a study of B cell selection in AIRE deficiency. Sorting defined conventional CD4 T cells as CD4+CD127+. Clones were read by immunoSEQ multiplex PCR, and TCRdb kept only the in-frame ones, dropping some. The table lists about 24,000 clones, roughly 95% of them singletons. Sample: CD4+CD127+ conventional T cells sorted from PBMCs. The receptor set was obtained from a human donor in good health.

The CDR3, as DNA: TGTGCCAGCAGTTACCCAGGGAAGGGGGACGAAAAACTGTTTTTT. The encoded protein is CASSYPGKGDEKLFF. The chain couples TRBV6-6 to TRBJ1-4, with D possibly being TRBD1 (6 bases). From germline, CDR1 is MNHNY and CDR2 SVGAGI (reference sequence). CDR3 size: 15 residues. V was trimmed by 2 bases and J by 8 bases, leaving 15 bases between them.

The genes are TRBV11-2 and TRBJ2-3, with 9 positions matching TRBD2. CDR1 and CDR2 from the germline V gene are SGHAT and FQNNGV. Trimming removed 5 bases from V and 5 bases from J; junction bases left unmatched: 11. The CDR3 totals 16 residues. CDR3 coding DNA: TGTGCCAGCAGCGTTAGCGGGAGCGAGGGGGGAGATACGCAGTATTTT. It translates to CASSVSGSEGGDTQYF.

The chain uses TRBV11-2 and TRBJ1-4; the D is unclear. The CDR3 loop spans 14 amino acids. Per the germline V gene, CDR1 is SGHAT and CDR2 is FQNNGV. V shed 5 bases and J shed 2 bases, with 9 bases lying between them. Written as DNA, the CDR3 is TGTGCCAGCAGCCCAGGAGGGACTAATGAAAAACTGTTTTTT. This sequence encodes CASSPGGTNEKLFF. The whole variable domain, filled in from reference TRBV11-2 and TRBJ1-4, reads EAGVAQSPRYKIIEKRQSVAFWCNPISGHATLYWYQQILGQGPKLLIQFQNNGVVDDSQLPKDRFSAERLKGVDSTLKIQPAKLEDSAVYLCASSPGGTNEKLFFGSGTQLSVL.

This clone was observed a single time. As DNA, the CDR3 is TGTGCCAGCTCACGGTCCCTACAGGCTTTCCAAGAGACCCAGTACTTC. This codes for CASSRSLQAFQETQYF. This chain uses TRBV18 with TRBJ2-5; TRBD1 might be the D (5 bases). CDR3 length: 16 amino acids. Trimming cost V 4 bases and J 1 base, with 16 bases left between them. Per germline, CDR1 KGHSH and CDR2 LQKENI.

The rearrangement uses TRBV5-4 and TRBJ1-1, with a weak D call TRBD1 (5 bases). Looked up from germline, CDR1 is SGHNT and CDR2 is YYREEE (reference sequence). The CDR3 has 13 residues. Trimming stripped 0 bases from V and 6 bases from J, with 9 bases between. For the CDR3, the DNA is TGTGCCAGCAGCTTGGGCAGGGCGCCTGAAGCTTTCTTT. Its protein product is CASSLGRAPEAFF.

This clone showed up just once. The V gene is TRBV18, the J gene TRBJ1-2; 9 bases align to TRBD1. V was clipped by 4 bases and J by 8 bases; unmatched bases: 2. Germline CDR1 KGHSH, CDR2 LQKENI. This CDR3 contains 12 residues. CDR3 protein: CASSQDRGGYTF. In DNA, the CDR3 is TGTGCCAGCTCACAGGACAGGGGCGGCTACACCTTC.

V gene TRBV11-2 combines with J gene TRBJ1-6; TRBD1 matches at 9 bases. This CDR3 has 15 residues. The V segment lost 3 bases and the J segment 3 bases; nucleotides outside the gene matches: 0. From germline, CDR1 is SGHAT and CDR2 FQNNGV. The CDR3 region is CASSLTGGYNSPLHF. In DNA form, the CDR3 reads TGTGCCAGCAGCTTGACAGGGGGCTATAATTCACCCCTCCACTTT.

V gene TRBV7-9 combines with J gene TRBJ1-4; TRBD1 might be the D (5 bases). V shed 2 bases and J shed 5 bases, with 12 bases lying between them. Germline CDR1 SEHNR, CDR2 FQNEAQ (reference sequence). The CDR3 is 15 amino acids. Here the CDR3 DNA reads TGTGCCAGCAGCTTAAGCCGGGGGTTCAATGAAAAACTGTTTTTT. This sequence encodes CASSLSRGFNEKLFF.

This chain connects TRBV6-6 to TRBJ2-3; 11 bases are shared with TRBD2. The CDR3 covers 16 residues. The ends lost 8 bases at V and 4 bases at J; junction bases unmatched: 11. Germline V gene data show CDR1 as MNHNY and CDR2 as SVGAGI (reference sequence). CDR3 nucleotide sequence: TGTGCCAGCCGTGTAAATAGCGGGAGGGCCTCAGATACGCAGTATTTT. It specifies CASRVNSGRASDTQYF.

This clone was detected once. The CDR3 DNA is TGTGCCAGCCGAGGGCGGGGCGTGGGCCCTGAAGCTTTCTTT. This encodes CASRGRGVGPEAFF. The genes are TRBV19 and TRBJ1-1, with a tentative D call TRBD1 (5 bases). The CDR3 runs 14 residues. Deletions cut 9 bases from V and 6 bases from J, with 20 bases between. Germline-derived CDR1 and CDR2 are LNHDA and SQIVND (reference sequence).

This CDR3 is CASSEDRGRPYEQYF. The CDR3 nucleotides are TGTGCCAGCAGTGAAGACAGGGGGCGCCCCTACGAGCAGTACTTC. The chain joins TRBV6-1 to TRBJ2-7; 9 bases are a match to TRBD1. The length of the CDR3 is 15 residues. Losses at the gene ends were 1 base for V and 2 bases for J; bases not matched to a gene: 3. Germline CDR1 MNHNS, CDR2 SASEGT.

This clone appeared once. The CDR3 sequence: CASSLGRNQPQHF. The CDR3 nucleotides read TGTGCCAGCAGCTTAGGAAGAAATCAGCCCCAGCATTTT. This chain links TRBV7-8 with TRBJ1-5; D is unclear. Germline CDR1 SGHVS, CDR2 FQNEAQ. The CDR3 sequence is 13 residues long. Trimming shortened V by 1 base and J by 4 bases, and 5 bases separated the two germline ends.